The entry below gives a single TCR beta chain sequence along with its context. Germline trimming cut 5 bases from V and 1 base from J; bases unmatched to any gene: 10. The CDR3 spans 17 residues. Germline loops: CDR1 SGHAT, CDR2 FQNNGV. TCRdb re-analysed the RACE reads in MiXCR, keeping a single row per CDR3 protein. Of 380,000 or so distinct CDR3 sequences in the sample, approximately 5% were seen once. This entry is derived from a study of human T cells and chemical hapten exposure. Study at large: Throughout a study of about 6 months, patients underwent weekly scalp administration of diphenylcyclopropenone doses. Minor volume differences among pooled libraries chiefly drove per-sample TCR yield variation. Epicutaneous patch tests delivered 0.01% DPC to the upper back, with evaluation at 6 days.

The time point here: patch test 1, 2 weeks after DPC sensitization. As to treatment: therapeutic diphenylcyclopropenone sensitization with weekly scalp DPC. The study drew its donors from alopecia patients who were 18 to 70 years old and suitable for DPC. The sequence came from a woman between 45 and 60 years old with alopecia areata. Some clones in this sample may be carry-over from other donors' samples. The chain carries TRBV11-2 and TRBJ2-3, with 9 bases lining up with TRBD1. Sequencing used whole blood, obtained in connection with sensitization to the hapten diphenylcyclopropenone (DPC). In DNA form, the CDR3 reads TGTGCCAGCAGCCAACTAAGGGGACAGGGTGGCACAGATACGCAGTATTTT. Translating it yields CASSQLRGQGGTDTQYF.